The 18 T cell receptor beta chains below were found in one sample sequenced in a study of OX40 agonist ivuxolimab in advanced cancers. Using immunoSEQ multiplex PCR, the repertoire was profiled, and TCRdb retains in-frame clones only, with some absent. This table has some 52,000 clones, approximately 94% appearing once. The sample in question was CD4+ or CD8+ T cells sorted from blood, obtained in a trial of the OX40 agonist ivuxolimab. Every receptor here comes from an adult with an advanced solid tumor such as melanoma, head and neck, liver or kidney cancer.

This rearrangement joins TRBV2 to TRBJ2-5; possible D gene TRBD1, 5 bases. With 3 bases removed from V and 1 base from J, the gap between germline ends came to 15 bases. CDR3 length: 16 amino acids. Germline CDR1 SNHLY, CDR2 FYNNEI. CDR3 sequence (DNA): TGTGCCAGCAGTGATCCCCAACAGGCCTCCCAAGAGACCCAGTACTTC. Translation gives CASSDPQQASQETQYF.

V usage is TRBV6-1 and J usage is TRBJ2-5; tentatively, D is TRBD2 (5 bases). CDR3 length equals 15 residues. The germline V gene encodes CDR1 MNHNS and CDR2 SASEGT. V lost 6 bases, J lost 1 base, and 15 bases lay in between. The CDR3 coding sequence is TGTGCCAGCAGGAGGTGGGAGTTGGCCCAAGAGACCCAGTACTTC. Translating gives CASRRWELAQETQYF.

The V gene is TRBV6-4, the J gene TRBJ1-2, with D maybe TRBD1 (6 bases). The ends were cut back, 6 bases at V and 2 bases at J, with 10 bases in the middle. The CDR3 length is 13 residues. CDR1 is MRHNA, CDR2 SNTAGT, per germline. In DNA form, the CDR3 reads TGTGCCAGCAGCGGACAGAAAAACTATGGCTACACCTTC. This codes for CASSGQKNYGYTF.

The chain is built from TRBV7-3 and TRBJ2-1; TRBD2 aligns across 12 bases. Germline assignment: CDR1 SGHTA and CDR2 FQGTGA. The CDR3 is made up of 19 amino acids. Trimming removed 5 bases from V and 0 bases from J; junction bases left unmatched: 11. The CDR3 loop reads CASSPTTSGRSLSYNEQFF. The CDR3 DNA reads TGTGCCAGCAGCCCCACCACTAGCGGGAGGTCGCTCTCCTACAATGAGCAGTTCTTC.

This sequence joins TRBV27 and TRBJ2-7, with D possibly matching TRBD1 (7 bases). Germline V gene data show CDR1 as MNHEY and CDR2 as SMNVEV (reference sequence). This CDR3 has 13 residues. The V and J ends lost 5 bases and 3 bases respectively, with 11 bases between them. The CDR3 here is CASSAGQFYEQYF. In DNA, the CDR3 is TGTGCCAGCAGTGCGGGACAGTTCTACGAGCAGTACTTC.

This chain uses TRBV28 with TRBJ2-3, with TRBD2 matching 12 bases. Germline CDR1 MDHEN, CDR2 SYDVKM. The CDR3 is made up of 15 amino acids. J lost 7 bases, V lost 6 bases, and 8 bases had no gene match. CDR3 DNA sequence: TGTGCCAGCAGGATGACTAGCGGGAGAATAAATACGCAGTATTTT. Translating it yields CASRMTSGRINTQYF.

V is TRBV9 and J is TRBJ1-3; possibly TRBD1 for D (6 bases). Germline CDR1 SGDLS, CDR2 YYNGEE. V was pared by 3 bases and J by 0 bases, with 13 bases between. There are 16 residues in the CDR3. The CDR3 sequence is CASSDIDRRSGNTIYF. The DNA for the CDR3 is TGTGCCAGCAGCGACATTGACAGGCGCTCTGGAAACACCATATATTTT.

The rearrangement links TRBV6-6 to TRBJ2-3; D call uncertain. The germline CDR1 and CDR2 sequences are MNHNY and SVGAGI (reference sequence). V lost 5 bases and J 6 bases, leaving 12 bases between the germline ends. CDR3 length: 13 amino acids. CDR3 region: CASSNVVRDTQYF. DNA of the CDR3: TGTGCCAGCAGTAACGTGGTACGCGATACGCAGTATTTT.

The genes are TRBV5-1 and TRBJ2-7; 7 bases map to TRBD1. The CDR3 covers 13 residues. Germline lookup yields CDR1 SGHRS and CDR2 YFSETQ. Trimming removed 3 bases from V and 2 bases from J; junction bases left unmatched: 2. The CDR3 loop is CASSSTGAYEQYF. The CDR3 bases are TGCGCCAGCAGCTCAACAGGGGCCTACGAGCAGTACTTC.

The V call is TRBV9, the J call TRBJ2-1; D tentatively reads TRBD1 or TRBD2 (5 bases each). V lost 0 bases, J lost 7 bases, and 14 bases lay in between. Germline assignment: CDR1 SGDLS and CDR2 YYNGEE. The CDR3 contains 15 residues. The CDR3 DNA is TGTGCCAGCAGCGTAGATGGGACGCCTTCTAATGAGCAGTTCTTC. Translation gives CASSVDGTPSNEQFF.

This clone has a handful of counts. This sequence joins TRBV4-3 and TRBJ2-6; no firm D call. Per germline, CDR1 LGHNA and CDR2 YSLEER. The CDR3 consists of 16 residues. Trimming stripped 0 bases from V and 0 bases from J, with 6 bases between. The CDR3 DNA sequence: TGCGCCAGCAGCCAAGATCTTAGCTCTGGGGCCAACGTCCTGACTTTC. Translating gives CASSQDLSSGANVLTF.

This CDR3 is CASSIEGAVGETQYF. The CDR3 DNA reads TGTGCCAGTAGTATTGAGGGGGCTGTAGGAGAGACCCAGTACTTC. V usage is TRBV19 and J usage is TRBJ2-5, with 7 bases aligning to TRBD1. The germline V gene encodes CDR1 LNHDA and CDR2 SQIVND (reference sequence). V gave up 3 bases and J gave up 4 bases; unmatched junction bases: 8. This CDR3 spans 15 amino acids.

The genes are TRBV6-5 and TRBJ2-3; D unresolved. The CDR3 is made up of 13 amino acids. CDR1 and CDR2 (germline): MNHEY, SVGAGI. The V end was cut by 6 bases, the J end by 2 bases, with 9 bases between. The CDR3 DNA is TGTGCCAGCAGCGCGTATTACACAGATACGCAGTATTTT. Amino acids: CASSAYYTDTQYF.

This chain uses TRBV4-2 with TRBJ2-3; D remains unclear. The germline CDR1 and CDR2 sequences are LGHNA and YNFKEQ. With 4 bases removed from V and 0 bases from J, the gap between germline ends came to 5 bases. The CDR3 totals 13 residues. CDR3 nucleotides: TGTGCCAGCAGCCCCCTTAGCACAGATACGCAGTATTTT. Amino acids: CASSPLSTDTQYF.

The J gene is TRBJ1-4, the V gene TRBV28, with TRBD1 as a possible D gene (5 bases). V lost 8 bases, J lost 7 bases, and 11 bases lay in between. CDR3 length equals 12 residues. Germline CDR1 MDHEN, CDR2 SYDVKM. CDR3 DNA sequence: TGTGCCAGCGGGAAGGGGATTGAAAAACTGTTTTTT. Translated: CASGKGIEKLFF.

The V gene is TRBV4-1, the J gene TRBJ2-1; 7 nucleotides agree with TRBD2. Germline-derived CDR1 and CDR2 are MGHRA and YSYEKL. This CDR3 has 15 residues. The junction had 9 bases not matched to a gene; V was cut back by 4 bases and J by 6 bases. This CDR3 reads CASSPSPGGSNEQFF. The CDR3 DNA follows: TGCGCCAGCAGCCCCAGCCCTGGCGGGAGCAATGAGCAGTTCTTC.

A single count supports this clone. The chain combines TRBV4-1 with TRBJ2-3; D is unclear. In germline, CDR1 is MGHRA, CDR2 YSYEKL. The CDR3 is 14 amino acids. Trimming stripped 1 base from V and 4 bases from J, with 9 bases between. CDR3 in amino acids: CASSQAGAPDTQYF. CDR3 DNA: TGCGCCAGCAGCCAAGCGGGTGCCCCAGATACGCAGTATTTT.

The chain joins TRBV28 to TRBJ1-1; 7 bases match TRBD1. This CDR3 has 17 residues. The junction had 9 bases not matched to a gene; V was cut back by 2 bases and J by 0 bases. The V gene's germline CDR1 is MDHEN and CDR2 SYDVKM. CDR3 DNA sequence: TGTGCCAGCAGTTTAAGGGGGGACAGTTCCATGAACACTGAAGCTTTCTTT. Translation gives CASSLRGDSSMNTEAFF.